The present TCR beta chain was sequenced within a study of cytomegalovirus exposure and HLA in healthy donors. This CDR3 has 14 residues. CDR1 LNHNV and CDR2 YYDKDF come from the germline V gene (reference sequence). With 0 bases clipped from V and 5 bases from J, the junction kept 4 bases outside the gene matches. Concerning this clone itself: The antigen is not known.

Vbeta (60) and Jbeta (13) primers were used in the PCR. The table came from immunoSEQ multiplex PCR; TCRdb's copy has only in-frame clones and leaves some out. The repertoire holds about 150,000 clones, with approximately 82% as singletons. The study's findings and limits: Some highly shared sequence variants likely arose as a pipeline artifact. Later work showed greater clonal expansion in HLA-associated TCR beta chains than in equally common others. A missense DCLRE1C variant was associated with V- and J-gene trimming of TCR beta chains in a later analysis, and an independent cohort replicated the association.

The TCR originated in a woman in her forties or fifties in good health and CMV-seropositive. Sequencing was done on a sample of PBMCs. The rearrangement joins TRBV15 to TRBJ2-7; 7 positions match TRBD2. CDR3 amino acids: CATSRDLGTNEQYF. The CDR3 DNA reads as TGTGCCACCAGCAGAGATCTGGGGACTAACGAGCAGTACTTC.